The 26 T cell receptor beta chains presented below share a single source sample, sequenced in a study of T cell responses to AZD1222 COVID-19 vaccine. Clones were sequenced by immunoSEQ multiplex PCR, and TCRdb holds only the in-frame ones, with some missing. The sample consists of some 200,000 clones, roughly nine tenths of them appearing once. The specimen was peripheral blood, collected 28 days after the second AZD1222 dose. The receptors come from an adult who received the AZD1222 COVID-19 vaccine.

The chain combines TRBV28 with TRBJ1-2; TRBD1 is a possible D gene (5 bases). Per the germline V gene, CDR1 is MDHEN and CDR2 is SYDVKM. There are 12 residues in the CDR3. Trimming removed 5 bases from V and 7 bases from J, with 11 bases in between. The CDR3 spells CASSRAGLGYTF. In DNA form, the CDR3 reads TGTGCCAGCAGTAGGGCAGGGCTTGGCTACACCTTC.

The chain uses TRBV6-1 and TRBJ2-2; 13 bases fit TRBD2. CDR3 size: 23 residues. The trim removed 0 bases at V and 0 bases at J, leaving 16 bases unmatched. Germline CDR1 is MNHNS and CDR2 is SASEGT. The CDR3 loop is CASSEARGSFTSGRVTNTGELFF. DNA for the CDR3: TGTGCCAGCAGTGAAGCCCGGGGAAGTTTTACTAGCGGGAGGGTTACGAACACCGGGGAGCTGTTTTTT.

This chain joins TRBV5-1 and TRBJ1-1; TRBD1 is a possible D gene (5 bases). The germline gives CDR1 SGHRS, CDR2 YFSETQ. The CDR3 runs to 14 residues. The germline V and J ends were trimmed by 0 bases and 4 bases, with 10 bases remaining between them. The CDR3 DNA sequence: TGCGCCAGCAGCTTGGGGCAGGGAAGCACTGAAGCTTTCTTT. It codes for CASSLGQGSTEAFF.

Only one count was recorded for this clone. The chain joins TRBV12-5 to TRBJ2-5; 8 bases are shared with TRBD1. The germline CDR1 and CDR2 sequences are LGHNT and FRNRAP. With V trimmed by 5 bases and J by 5 bases, 10 bases remained unmatched. The CDR3 runs to 15 residues. The CDR3 bases are TGTGCTAGTGGTCCCCAACGGACAGGGTTGGAGACCCAGTACTTC. As protein: CASGPQRTGLETQYF.

The V and J genes are TRBV10-3 and TRBJ2-2; 10 nucleotides line up with TRBD2. This CDR3 contains 14 residues. V was clipped by 7 bases and J by 5 bases; unmatched bases: 4. Germline V gene data show CDR1 as ENHRY and CDR2 as SYGVKD. The CDR3 nucleotides read TGTGCCATCAAAGCGGGAGGGGAAACCGGGGAGCTGTTTTTT. It translates to CAIKAGGETGELFF.

This chain joins TRBV28 and TRBJ1-6; possibly TRBD1 for D (6 bases). V shed 4 bases and J shed 7 bases, with 17 bases lying between them. CDR3 length: 16 residues. Germline V gives CDR1 MDHEN, CDR2 SYDVKM. The CDR3 is CASSYLSRGENSPLHF. CDR3 in DNA: TGTGCCAGCAGTTACCTAAGTAGGGGGGAGAATTCACCCCTCCACTTT. Full variable domain (missing parts from reference TRBV28 and TRBJ1-6): DVKVTQSSRYLVKRTGEKVFLECVQDMDHENMFWYRQDPGLGLRLIYFSYDVKMKEKGDIPEGYSVSREKKERFSLILESASTNQTSMYLCASSYLSRGENSPLHFGNGTRLTVT.

The chain recombines TRBV28 with TRBJ2-2; 9 nucleotides line up with TRBD2. The CDR3 is 17 residues long. The germline V gene has CDR1 MDHEN and CDR2 SYDVKM. V trimming: 2 bases; J trimming: 3 bases; junction bases outside the gene matches: 7. CDR3: CASSLDAGGPYTGELFF. In DNA, the CDR3 is TGTGCCAGCAGTTTAGACGCGGGAGGGCCTTACACCGGGGAGCTGTTTTTT.

This chain uses TRBV28 with TRBJ1-2; possible D gene TRBD1, 5 bases. Germline values: CDR1 MDHEN, CDR2 SYDVKM. The ends were cut back, 7 bases at V and 2 bases at J, with 11 bases in the middle. The CDR3 length is 13 residues. The CDR3 loop reads CASNPPGNYGYTF. The CDR3 coding sequence is TGTGCCAGCAACCCGCCAGGGAACTATGGCTACACCTTC.

The rearrangement links TRBV24-1 to TRBJ2-5, with 10 bases identical to TRBD2. Germline values: CDR1 KGHDR, CDR2 SFDVKD. With V trimmed by 4 bases and J by 4 bases, 8 bases remained unmatched. CDR3 length: 16 residues. The CDR3 here is CATSEGSGRARETQYF. CDR3 nucleotide sequence: TGTGCCACCAGTGAAGGAAGCGGGAGGGCTAGAGAGACCCAGTACTTC.

The genes are TRBV9 and TRBJ1-1, with 7 positions matching TRBD1. V gave up 5 bases and J gave up 11 bases; unmatched junction bases: 15. This CDR3 has 14 residues. Germline loops: CDR1 SGDLS, CDR2 YYNGEE. In DNA, the CDR3 is TGTGCCAGCAGACCTCAGACAGGGAGCCCCGGGGCTTTCTTT. This encodes CASRPQTGSPGAFF.

The chain has TRBV3-1 (or the pseudogene TRBV3-2) and TRBJ2-7; weak D call: TRBD1 (5 bases). This CDR3 region has 15 residues. In germline, CDR1 is LGHDT, CDR2 YNNKEL (reference sequence). V dropped 3 bases and J dropped 3 bases, with 15 bases sitting between them. The CDR3 loop reads CASSHGVGPLYEQYF. Here the CDR3 DNA reads TGTGCCAGCAGCCATGGAGTGGGGCCGCTCTACGAGCAGTACTTC.

V usage is TRBV19 and J usage is TRBJ1-1, with 7 bases lining up with TRBD1. J lost 4 bases, V lost 4 bases, and 6 bases had no gene match. The germline gives CDR1 LNHDA, CDR2 SQIVND (reference sequence). This CDR3 is 14 amino acids long. CDR3 nucleotides: TGTGCCAGTAGTAATCTCAGGGGGAGCACTGAAGCTTTCTTT. Its protein product is CASSNLRGSTEAFF.

The gene calls are TRBV4-1 and TRBJ2-7; D perhaps matches TRBD1 (5 bases). This CDR3 is built from 13 residues. Germline CDR1 and CDR2: MGHRA and YSYEKL. Trimming shortened V by 1 base and J by 3 bases, and 7 bases separated the two germline ends. The CDR3 protein is CASSQGTYYEQYF. CDR3 sequence (DNA): TGCGCCAGCAGCCAAGGGACATACTACGAGCAGTACTTC.

CDR3 bases: TGCGCCAGCAGACAGGGGGTCTTGAACACCGGGGAGCTGTTTTTT. This translates into CASRQGVLNTGELFF. V and J are TRBV5-1 and TRBJ2-2; 8 bases map to TRBD1. CDR1 is SGHRS and CDR2 is YFSETQ in the germline V gene. The CDR3 totals 15 residues. The V segment lost 5 bases and the J segment 1 base; nucleotides outside the gene matches: 4.

This clone came up a few times. CDR3 coding DNA: TGTGCCAGCAGCTTAGAGATTACGAACACTGAAGCTTTCTTT. This gives the protein CASSLEITNTEAFF. The V call is TRBV7-9, the J call TRBJ1-1; D not resolved. CDR1 is SEHNR and CDR2 is FQNEAQ in the germline V gene (reference sequence). V lost 1 base and J lost 1, with 7 bases in between. This CDR3 contains 14 residues.

The chain recombines TRBV7-2 with TRBJ2-1, with TRBD2 matching 10 bases. Germline CDR1 and CDR2: SGHTA and FQGNSA. The CDR3 is 16 amino acids. V lost 5 bases and J lost 6; bases outside the gene matches: 10. The CDR3 region is CASSQTRTSGSNEQFF. CDR3 nucleotides: TGTGCCAGCAGCCAGACTCGGACTAGCGGAAGCAATGAGCAGTTCTTC.

This clone was detected only once. The rearrangement uses TRBV28 and TRBJ1-2; TRBD1 is a possible D gene (5 bases). The CDR3 is made up of 14 amino acids. Germline V gives CDR1 MDHEN, CDR2 SYDVKM. V was cut by 4 bases and J by 0 bases, with 9 bases left in between. CDR3 in amino acids: CASSSGGTNYGYTF. The CDR3 DNA follows: TGTGCCAGCAGTTCTGGGGGAACTAACTATGGCTACACCTTC.

This rearrangement joins TRBV5-1 to TRBJ2-5; D uncertain. The V end was cut by 4 bases, the J end by 3 bases, with 10 bases between. The CDR3 loop spans 13 amino acids. CDR1 is SGHRS and CDR2 is YFSETQ in the germline V gene. In DNA form, the CDR3 reads TGCGCCAGCAGCCCGGCCCCTAAAGAGACCCAGTACTTC. Its translation: CASSPAPKETQYF.

The chain uses TRBV7-9 and TRBJ2-2; tentatively, D is TRBD1 (5 bases). In germline, CDR1 is SEHNR, CDR2 FQNEAQ (reference sequence). This CDR3 spans 15 amino acids. V gave up 6 bases and J gave up 1 base, with 12 bases separating them. The CDR3 sequence: CASRSDTLNTGELFF. The CDR3 coding sequence is TGTGCCAGCAGATCGGACACATTGAACACCGGGGAGCTGTTTTTT.

The chain is built from TRBV11-3 and TRBJ2-1; possibly TRBD2 for D (5 bases). V shed 5 bases and J shed 4 bases, with 12 bases lying between them. The CDR3 is made up of 14 amino acids. Germline loops: CDR1 SGHNT, CDR2 YENEEA. DNA for the CDR3: TGTGCCAGCAGCCCTCAGGCGGGTTACAATGAGCAGTTCTTC. Amino acids: CASSPQAGYNEQFF.

This chain joins TRBV23-1 and TRBJ1-2; D possibly corresponds to TRBD1 (5 bases). TRBV23-1 is an ORF for which the function is uncertain. The V end lost 0 bases, the J end lost 4 bases, and 12 bases lay between the germline ends. The length of the CDR3 is 15 residues. The CDR3 is CASSQSSWGVYGYTF. DNA of the CDR3: TGCGCCAGCAGTCAATCGTCCTGGGGGGTCTATGGCTACACCTTC.

This sequence joins TRBV5-4 and TRBJ1-4, with D tentatively TRBD1 (6 bases). V shed 0 bases and J shed 6 bases, with 6 bases lying between them. This CDR3 is built from 13 residues. Germline CDR1 SGHNT, CDR2 YYREEE (reference sequence). CDR3 bases: TGTGCCAGCAGCTTGGCAGGGGATGAAAAACTGTTTTTT. Its protein is CASSLAGDEKLFF. The full variable domain, with the rest looked up from reference TRBV5-4 and TRBJ1-4, is ETGVTQSPTHLIKTRGQQVTLRCSSQSGHNTVSWYQQALGQGPQFIFQYYREEENGRGNFPPRFSGLQFPNYSSELNVNALELDDSALYLCASSLAGDEKLFFGSGTQLSVL.

The rearrangement uses TRBV29-1 and TRBJ2-1; D uncertain. V lost 3 bases, J lost 7 bases, and 4 bases lay in between. Germline CDR1 is SQVTM and CDR2 is ANQGSEA. CDR3 length equals 10 residues. The CDR3: CSVDGNEQFF. The DNA of the CDR3 is TGCAGCGTTGATGGGAATGAGCAGTTCTTC.

The chain is built from TRBV28 and TRBJ2-4; tentatively, D is TRBD1 (5 bases). Trimming took off 3 bases at V and 4 bases at J, with 10 bases between the two ends. This CDR3 is 14 amino acids long. CDR1 is MDHEN, CDR2 SYDVKM, per germline. CDR3 residues: CASSFSGAKNIQYF. In DNA form, the CDR3 reads TGTGCCAGCAGTTTTTCTGGGGCTAAAAACATTCAGTACTTC.

The V call is TRBV5-4, the J call TRBJ1-5; D is ambiguous. This CDR3 spans 12 amino acids. The V gene lost 4 bases and the J gene lost 11 bases, with 13 bases spanning the gap. Germline V gene sequence: CDR1 SGHNT, CDR2 YYREEE (reference sequence). Here the CDR3 reads CASSMGKGSQHF. The CDR3 nucleotides read TGTGCCAGCAGCATGGGGAAAGGGTCCCAGCATTTT.

This chain joins TRBV28 and TRBJ1-6, with D hard to call. This CDR3 is 13 amino acids long. V was trimmed by 3 bases and J by 5 bases, leaving 5 bases between them. Germline V lookup: CDR1 MDHEN, CDR2 SYDVKM. CDR3 sequence: CASSFRHNSPLHF. In DNA form, the CDR3 reads TGTGCCAGCAGTTTTCGCCATAATTCACCCCTCCACTTT.